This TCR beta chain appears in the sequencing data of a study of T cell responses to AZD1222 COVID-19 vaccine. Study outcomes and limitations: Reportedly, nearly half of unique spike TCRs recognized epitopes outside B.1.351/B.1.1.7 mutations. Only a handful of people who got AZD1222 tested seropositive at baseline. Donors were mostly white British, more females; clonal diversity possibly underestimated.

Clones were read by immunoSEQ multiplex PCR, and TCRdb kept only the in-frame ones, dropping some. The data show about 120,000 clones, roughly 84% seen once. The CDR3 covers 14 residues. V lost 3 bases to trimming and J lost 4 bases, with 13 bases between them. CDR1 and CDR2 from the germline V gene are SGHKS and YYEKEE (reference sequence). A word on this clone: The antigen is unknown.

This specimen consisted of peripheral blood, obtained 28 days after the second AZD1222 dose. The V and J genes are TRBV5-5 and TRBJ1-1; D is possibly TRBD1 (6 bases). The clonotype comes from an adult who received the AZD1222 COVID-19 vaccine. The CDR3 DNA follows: TGTGCCAGCAGCTCGATAACAGGGATCACTGAAGCTTTCTTT. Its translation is CASSSITGITEAFF.